Presented here are 16 T cell receptor beta chains from one specimen sequenced in a study of cytomegalovirus exposure and HLA in healthy donors. PCR was performed using 60 Vbeta and 13 Jbeta primers. The method was immunoSEQ multiplex PCR; TCRdb's version includes in-frame clones alone and lacks a portion of them. The data contain 150,000 to 200,000 clones, roughly 77% of them singletons. Sequenced: PBMCs. These receptors came from a man in his forties or fifties in good health and CMV-seropositive.

This chain links TRBV6-4 with TRBJ2-1, with 9 bases aligning to TRBD2. CDR1 and CDR2 (germline): MRHNA, SNTAGT. CDR3 length: 16 amino acids. J gave up 7 bases and V 4 bases, and 11 bases lay outside the gene matches. This CDR3 is CASSGSWASGMNEQFF. DNA for the CDR3: TGTGCCAGCAGTGGCTCGTGGGCTAGCGGGATGAATGAGCAGTTCTTC.

This chain connects TRBV15 to TRBJ2-5; D is perhaps TRBD2 (7 bases). The CDR3 runs to 15 residues. Germline loops: CDR1 LNHNV, CDR2 YYDKDF (reference sequence). V was cut by 6 bases and J by 0 bases, with 14 bases left in between. The CDR3 is CATRSRGPDQETQYF. The CDR3 DNA is TGTGCCACCAGATCGCGGGGGCCAGACCAAGAGACCCAGTACTTC.

The chain recombines TRBV13 with TRBJ2-5; unclear D gene. The tail of the sequence fits TRBJ2-7 better, so the J call may be wrong. The CDR3 runs 12 residues. CDR1 PRHDT and CDR2 FYEKMQ come from the germline V gene (reference sequence). CDR3 sequence reads: CASGFNIYEQYF. The CDR3 DNA reads TGTGCCAGCGGTTTCAATATTTACGAGCAGTACTTC.

This chain joins TRBV4-1 and TRBJ2-3, with D possibly being TRBD1 (6 bases). This CDR3 is built from 14 residues. V lost 4 bases, J lost 5 bases, and 13 bases lay in between. Germline loops: CDR1 MGHRA, CDR2 YSYEKL. The CDR3 spells CASSLQGNGDTQYF. The CDR3 nucleotides read TGCGCCAGCAGCCTCCAGGGGAACGGAGATACGCAGTATTTT.

The chain joins TRBV6-4 to TRBJ2-3, with D perhaps TRBD2 (5 bases). V was shortened by 3 bases and J by 0 bases, with 7 bases between the two germline ends. The CDR3 extends over 14 amino acids. Per the germline V gene, CDR1 is MRHNA and CDR2 is SNTAGT. The CDR3 reads CASSEGGSTDTQYF. As DNA, the CDR3 is TGTGCCAGCAGTGAAGGAGGTAGCACAGATACGCAGTATTTT.

This clone came up once. The CDR3 reads CASSVVGETDTQYF. The CDR3 region has the DNA TGTGCCAGCAGCGTAGTGGGCGAGACAGATACGCAGTATTTT. The chain uses TRBV9 and TRBJ2-3; D gene ambiguous. V lost 0 bases, J lost 3 bases, and 8 bases lay in between. The V gene's germline CDR1 is SGDLS and CDR2 YYNGEE. The CDR3 runs to 14 residues.

The V call is TRBV6-5, the J call TRBJ1-6; D perhaps matches TRBD1 (6 bases). The germline V gene has CDR1 MNHEY and CDR2 SVGAGI. CDR3 length: 16 amino acids. Trimming left V 2 bases short and J 2 bases short, with 10 bases between. The DNA of the CDR3 is TGTGCCAGCAGTTACCGAAAGGGGGCCTATAATTCACCCCTCCACTTT. This codes for CASSYRKGAYNSPLHF.

The rearrangement uses TRBV10-3 and TRBJ1-6, with D possibly being TRBD1 (6 bases). This CDR3 is 16 amino acids long. The V end was cut by 8 bases, the J end by 3 bases, with 17 bases between. CDR1 ENHRY and CDR2 SYGVKD come from the germline V gene. The chain's CDR3 is CAIGAAQGIYNSPLHF. The CDR3 bases are TGTGCCATCGGGGCGGCACAGGGTATCTATAATTCACCCCTCCACTTT.

The J gene is TRBJ1-2, the V gene TRBV21-1. TRBV21-1 is a known pseudogene. The CDR3 runs to 20 residues. DNA for the CDR3: TGTGCCAGCAGCACTCCGGACTTTTCCCTCCTCCGGGTTAAAGACTATGGCTACACCTTC. Its protein product is CASSTPDFSLLRVKDYGYTF.

The V gene is TRBV4-2, the J gene TRBJ1-5, with D possibly matching TRBD1 (6 bases). The V gene's germline CDR1 is LGHNA and CDR2 YNFKEQ. This CDR3 is built from 15 residues. V dropped 4 bases and J dropped 5 bases, with 15 bases sitting between them. CDR3 bases: TGTGCCAGCAGCCTAGAGGGGGGGCAGGATCAGCCCCAGCATTTT. Protein: CASSLEGGQDQPQHF.

The rearrangement links TRBV27 to TRBJ1-3; 9 bases fit TRBD1. Per the germline V gene, CDR1 is MNHEY and CDR2 is SMNVEV (reference sequence). Trimming removed 2 bases from V and 2 bases from J; junction bases left unmatched: 7. The CDR3 length is 17 residues. For the CDR3, the DNA is TGTGCCAGCAGTTTACGTTCGGACAGGGGACCTGGAAACACCATATATTTT. This encodes CASSLRSDRGPGNTIYF.

Written as DNA, the CDR3 is TGTGCCAGCAGTCCGGACCGGGACAGGGCCTACGAGCAGTACTTC. Translating it yields CASSPDRDRAYEQYF. J is TRBJ2-7 and V is TRBV6-1; TRBD1 matches at 9 bases. J was trimmed by 2 bases and V by 5 bases; bases with no gene match: 7. CDR3 length: 15 amino acids. Germline CDR1 and CDR2: MNHNS and SASEGT.

The chain uses TRBV6-5 and TRBJ1-5; TRBD1 aligns across 7 bases. Germline-derived CDR1 and CDR2 are MNHEY and SVGAGI. V trimming: 8 bases; J trimming: 6 bases; junction bases outside the gene matches: 13. The CDR3 extends over 15 amino acids. The CDR3 reads CASSAGGYMGQPQHF. The CDR3 DNA reads TGTGCCAGCTCCGCAGGGGGGTATATGGGTCAGCCCCAGCATTTT.

V and J are TRBV6-5 and TRBJ2-3; 11 positions match TRBD2. Germline values: CDR1 MNHEY, CDR2 SVGAGI. The CDR3 sequence is 15 residues long. With V trimmed by 6 bases and J by 10 bases, 12 bases remained unmatched. CDR3 in DNA: TGTGCCAGCAGACCAACCCTAGCGGGGGGTAGGGCGCAGTATTTT. This encodes CASRPTLAGGRAQYF.

This clone was observed a handful of times. The gene calls are TRBV7-9 and TRBJ2-3; the D is unclear. The germline CDR1 and CDR2 sequences are SEHNR and FQNEAQ (reference sequence). V was shortened by 5 bases and J by 2 bases, with 2 bases between the two germline ends. The CDR3 is 11 residues long. The CDR3 nucleotides read TGTGCCAGCAGCCTCACAGATACGCAGTATTTT. Residues: CASSLTDTQYF. Full variable domain (outside the CDR3, taken from reference TRBV7-9 and TRBJ2-3): DTGVSQNPRHKITKRGQNVTFRCDPISEHNRLYWYRQTLGQGPEFLTYFQNEAQLEKSRLLSDRFSAERPKGSFSTLEIQRTEQGDSAMYLCASSLTDTQYFGPGTRLTVL.

The chain couples TRBV4-2 to TRBJ1-1; D remains ambiguous. V lost 2 bases and J 4 bases, leaving 14 bases between the germline ends. This CDR3 region has 15 residues. Germline lookup yields CDR1 LGHNA and CDR2 YNFKEQ. Written as DNA, the CDR3 is TGTGCCAGCAGCCAATCGGGCCAACGGGGCACTGAAGCTTTCTTT. It codes for CASSQSGQRGTEAFF.